This T cell receptor (beta chain) was captured in a study of early T cells in non-severe SARS-CoV-2 infection. Researchers tagged individual cDNA molecules with unique molecular identifiers. TCRdb recomputed calls from the 5' RACE reads with MiXCR, one row per CDR3 protein. The sample yields approximately 50,000 distinct CDR3 sequences, approximately 9.4% seen once. The receptor was derived from an adult who was a healthcare worker with PCR-confirmed SARS-CoV-2 infection or an uninfected control (not recorded which). Sample: whole blood.

Here the CDR3 reads CASSPGPGLAATDTQYF. The CDR3 nucleotides are TGTGCCAGCAGCCCCGGCCCGGGACTAGCGGCAACAGATACGCAGTATTTT. The chain is built from TRBV7-9 and TRBJ2-3; the match to TRBD2 covers 11 bases. The CDR3 runs 17 residues. Germline lookup yields CDR1 SEHNR and CDR2 FQNEAQ (reference sequence). V lost 5 bases to trimming and J lost 3 bases; unmatched junction nucleotides: 10.